The 20 T cell receptor beta chains below all came from one sample that was sequenced in a study of T cells in tuberculosis. The method was immunoSEQ multiplex PCR; TCRdb's version includes in-frame clones alone and lacks a portion of them. In the table there are about 40,000 clones, approximately 93% of which are singletons. As to time point: new active TB diagnosis, blood taken before or within 7 days of starting treatment. The input for sequencing was PBMCs, taken at tuberculosis diagnosis. The receptor source for this set is an adult with tuberculosis.

The rearrangement joins TRBV2 to TRBJ2-2; 8 positions match TRBD1. Losses at the gene ends were 7 bases for V and 3 bases for J; bases not matched to a gene: 7. This CDR3 contains 15 residues. The germline gives CDR1 SNHLY, CDR2 FYNNEI. The CDR3 loop is CASTRTGSDTGELFF. The DNA for the CDR3 is TGTGCCAGCACCCGGACAGGGTCGGACACCGGGGAGCTGTTTTTT.

The chain is built from TRBV7-2 and TRBJ2-3; 13 bases align to TRBD2. CDR3 size: 17 residues. The V and J ends lost 5 bases and 4 bases, in that order; junction bases with no gene match: 9. From germline, CDR1 is SGHTA and CDR2 FQGNSA. The CDR3 reads CASSLYWTSGGSDTQYF. The CDR3 region has the DNA TGTGCCAGCAGCCTATACTGGACTAGCGGGGGATCAGATACGCAGTATTTT.

This chain links TRBV27 with TRBJ1-6, with 7 bases lining up with TRBD1. V was pared by 2 bases and J by 3 bases, with 4 bases of the junction left unmatched. Germline CDR1 reads MNHEY; CDR2 reads SMNVEV (reference sequence). This CDR3 region has 16 residues. DNA for the CDR3: TGTGCCAGCAGTTTACGGGCAGGGGGCTATAATTCACCCCTCCACTTT. Its translation is CASSLRAGGYNSPLHF.

This chain uses TRBV11-2 with TRBJ2-6, with D possibly TRBD1 on 6 matching bases. The germline gives CDR1 SGHAT, CDR2 FQNNGV. This CDR3 spans 17 amino acids. V was cut by 6 bases and J by 0 bases, with 15 bases left in between. In nucleotides, the CDR3 is TGTGCCAGCAGGGGGGCCGGGGCCCCCTCTGGGGCCAACGTCCTGACTTTC. Amino acids: CASRGAGAPSGANVLTF.

This chain uses TRBV7-2 with TRBJ1-1; TRBD1 matches at 10 bases. The CDR3 length is 13 residues. Unmatched junction bases numbered 4, after V lost 5 bases and J lost 7 bases. Germline values: CDR1 SGHTA, CDR2 FQGNSA. CDR3 nucleotide sequence: TGTGCCAGCAGCCCGACAGGGGGCCTTGAAGCTTTCTTT. This gives the protein CASSPTGGLEAFF.

This chain connects TRBV10-2 to TRBJ2-2, with D possibly being TRBD2 (6 bases). Per the germline V gene, CDR1 is WSHSY and CDR2 is SAAADI. Trimming stripped 7 bases from V and 7 bases from J, with 13 bases between. CDR3 length: 13 residues. The DNA of the CDR3 is TGCGCCAGCAAGGGACTCTACCGCGGGGAGCTGTTTTTT. It encodes CASKGLYRGELFF.

This sequence joins TRBV9 and TRBJ1-1, with 8 bases identical to TRBD1. The V gene's germline CDR1 is SGDLS and CDR2 YYNGEE. V shed 4 bases and J 7 bases; nucleotides not matched to a gene: 12. The CDR3 extends over 15 amino acids. CDR3 nucleotides: TGTGCCAGCAGCACCACAGATTCCGGGACAGGTGAAGCTTTCTTT. As protein: CASSTTDSGTGEAFF.

V usage is TRBV5-1 and J usage is TRBJ1-1; D possibly corresponds to TRBD1 (6 bases). This CDR3 spans 15 amino acids. V was cut by 4 bases and J by 3 bases, with 16 bases left in between. Germline CDR1 is SGHRS and CDR2 is YFSETQ. DNA for the CDR3: TGCGCCAGCAGCATAACAGGGAATGGATACACTGAAGCTTTCTTT. Translating gives CASSITGNGYTEAFF.

V usage is TRBV29-1 and J usage is TRBJ1-2, with 8 nucleotides matching TRBD1. This CDR3 is 12 amino acids long. The V segment lost 5 bases and the J segment 8 bases; nucleotides outside the gene matches: 7. Germline CDR1 and CDR2: SQVTM and ANQGSEA. As DNA, the CDR3 is TGCAGCGTTCGTCAGGGGGCGCGGGGCTACACCTTC. Encoded protein: CSVRQGARGYTF.

The V gene is TRBV7-8, the J gene TRBJ1-2; D unresolved. The CDR3 covers 14 residues. With 1 base removed from V and 0 bases from J, the gap between germline ends came to 6 bases. Germline loops: CDR1 SGHVS, CDR2 FQNEAQ. The CDR3 is CASSLGAANYGYTF. In DNA, the CDR3 is TGTGCCAGCAGCTTAGGGGCAGCTAACTATGGCTACACCTTC.

CDR3 nucleotides: TGTGCCAGCAGCCAAGTGCAGGGGGATGAAAAACTGTTTTTT. Protein sequence: CASSQVQGDEKLFF. The genes are TRBV14 and TRBJ1-4; TRBD1 aligns across 7 bases. This CDR3 has 14 amino acids. Germline CDR1 and CDR2: SGHDN and FVKESK. The J segment lost 6 bases and the V segment lost 1 base, leaving 2 bases of the junction unmatched.

The genes are TRBV2 and TRBJ2-2; perhaps TRBD2 as D (6 bases). The CDR3 is 13 residues long. Trimming removed 9 bases at V and 5 bases at J, with 13 bases between. Germline CDR1 SNHLY, CDR2 FYNNEI. CDR3 protein: CASHRGVTGELFF. The CDR3 nucleotides are TGTGCCAGTCACCGCGGGGTTACCGGGGAGCTGTTTTTT.

J is TRBJ2-2 and V is TRBV7-2; 11 bases fit TRBD2. Germline values: CDR1 SGHTA, CDR2 FQGNSA. CDR3 length equals 15 residues. The trim removed 4 bases at V and 3 bases at J, leaving 1 base unmatched. The CDR3 is CASSSTSGDTGELFF. CDR3 DNA sequence: TGTGCCAGCAGCTCGACTAGCGGGGACACCGGGGAGCTGTTTTTT.

The V call is TRBV28, the J call TRBJ2-2, with 9 bases fitting TRBD1. With V trimmed by 4 bases and J by 5 bases, 8 bases remained unmatched. The CDR3 has 16 residues. Germline CDR1 is MDHEN and CDR2 is SYDVKM. In nucleotides, the CDR3 is TGTGCCAGCAGTTCCCCACAGGGGGCTAAGACCGGGGAGCTGTTTTTT. Protein sequence: CASSSPQGAKTGELFF.

This clone was observed once. The chain is built from TRBV6-5 and TRBJ2-5, with 8 nucleotides matching TRBD2. CDR3 length equals 15 residues. J was trimmed by 5 bases and V by 5 bases; bases with no gene match: 10. CDR1 is MNHEY, CDR2 SVGAGI, per germline. The CDR3 region has the DNA TGTGCCAGCAGTCCGACCCAGACTAGCGCTGAGACCCAGTACTTC. Amino acid sequence: CASSPTQTSAETQYF.

The rearrangement uses TRBV9 and TRBJ2-7, with 10 bases identical to TRBD1. The CDR3 runs to 17 residues. After removal of 4 bases from V and 3 bases from J, the junction contained 13 bases not matched to a gene. Germline V gene lookup returns CDR1 SGDLS and CDR2 YYNGEE. CDR3 bases: TGTGCCAGCAGCAACAACCGGGACAGGGGTTTTTTCTACGAGCAGTACTTC. It translates to CASSNNRDRGFFYEQYF.

The chain recombines TRBV28 with TRBJ1-3; D unclear. Germline CDR1 reads MDHEN; CDR2 reads SYDVKM. The CDR3 covers 15 residues. V gave up 7 bases and J gave up 0 bases, with 13 bases separating them. The CDR3 sequence is CASISPPSSGNTIYF. As DNA, the CDR3 is TGTGCCAGCATTTCCCCACCGAGCTCTGGAAACACCATATATTTT.

V is TRBV27 and J is TRBJ1-2, with TRBD1 matching over 8 bases. This CDR3 region has 15 residues. Trimming took 5 bases from V and 2 from J; bases not matched to a gene: 7. Germline V gene lookup returns CDR1 MNHEY and CDR2 SMNVEV (reference sequence). Written as DNA, the CDR3 is TGTGCCAGCAGTCCGTGGGACAGGAAGAACTATGGCTACACCTTC. Translating it yields CASSPWDRKNYGYTF.

For the CDR3, the DNA is TGTGCCACCTCAAGAGCGGACAGGGGGCTTTTCGAGCAGTACTTC. Its translation: CATSRADRGLFEQYF. V usage is TRBV15 and J usage is TRBJ2-7, with 11 nucleotides matching TRBD1. V lost 8 bases and J lost 6; bases outside the gene matches: 12. The germline V gene has CDR1 LNHNV and CDR2 YYDKDF (reference sequence). The CDR3 runs 15 residues.

This chain joins TRBV5-1 and TRBJ1-1; 7 bases are shared with TRBD1. This CDR3 has 15 amino acids. Looked up from germline, CDR1 is SGHRS and CDR2 is YFSETQ. V was pared by 4 bases and J by 0 bases, with 6 bases of the junction left unmatched. CDR3 amino acids: CASSPGDSMNTEAFF. DNA of the CDR3: TGCGCCAGCAGCCCCGGGGACAGCATGAACACTGAAGCTTTCTTT.